The source of this T cell receptor (beta chain) is a study of T cells after yellow fever vaccination. Study-wide results and limits: The study re-detected most primary-vaccination clones after the booster (approximately 97% CD4, just over 85% CD8).

This clonotype has just a few counts. Its antigen is still unknown. UMIs were added to TCR cDNA along with a universal primer site when it was made by 5'RACE template switching. One entry per CDR3 protein, called by TCRdb with MiXCR from the 5' RACE reads. The sample consists of about 340,000 distinct CDR3 sequences, approximately 3.9% of them appearing once. CDR3 size: 16 residues. V trimming: 4 bases; J trimming: 3 bases; junction bases outside the gene matches: 7. Per germline, CDR1 ENHRY and CDR2 SYGVKD. This sample comprised PBMCs, obtained 5 days after the yellow fever booster vaccination. This sequence was found in a man younger than 30 who received the YFV17D yellow fever vaccine. V and J are TRBV10-3 and TRBJ1-2, with 11 positions matching TRBD1. CDR3 nucleotides: TGTGCCATCAGTGGACAGGACAGGGGGCAGGACTATGGCTACACCTTC. This gives the protein CAISGQDRGQDYGYTF.